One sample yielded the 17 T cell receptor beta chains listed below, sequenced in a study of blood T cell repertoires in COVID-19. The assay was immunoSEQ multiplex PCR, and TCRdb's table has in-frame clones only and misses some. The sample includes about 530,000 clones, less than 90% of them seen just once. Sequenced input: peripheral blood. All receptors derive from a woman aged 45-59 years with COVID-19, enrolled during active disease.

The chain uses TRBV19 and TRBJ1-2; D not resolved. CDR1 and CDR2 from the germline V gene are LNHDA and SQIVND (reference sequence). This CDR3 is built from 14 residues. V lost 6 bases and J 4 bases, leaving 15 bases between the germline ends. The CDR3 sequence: CASSPGAPFYGYTF. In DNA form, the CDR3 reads TGTGCCAGTAGCCCGGGAGCCCCATTCTATGGCTACACCTTC.

CDR3 amino acids: CASRRDSINEQFF. In DNA, the CDR3 is TGTGCCAGCAGACGGGACAGCATCAATGAGCAGTTCTTC. The chain is built from TRBV28 and TRBJ2-1, with TRBD1 matching over 7 bases. The ends lost 6 bases at V and 6 bases at J; junction bases unmatched: 5. This CDR3 comprises 13 residues. Per the germline V gene, CDR1 is MDHEN and CDR2 is SYDVKM.

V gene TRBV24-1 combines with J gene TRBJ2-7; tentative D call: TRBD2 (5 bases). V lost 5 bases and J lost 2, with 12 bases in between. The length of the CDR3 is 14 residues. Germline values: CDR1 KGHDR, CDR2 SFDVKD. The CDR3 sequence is CATSARGRTYEQYF. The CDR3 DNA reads TGTGCCACCAGTGCTCGGGGTAGGACCTACGAGCAGTACTTC.

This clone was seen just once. The CDR3 DNA reads TGTGCCAGCAGTGAACTCAGGGTTGATGAAAAACTGTTTTTT. It is translated as CASSELRVDEKLFF. This chain uses TRBV6-1 with TRBJ1-4; TRBD1 might be the D (5 bases). The CDR3 runs to 14 residues. Germline V gene lookup returns CDR1 MNHNS and CDR2 SASEGT. Trimming shortened V by 2 bases and J by 6 bases, and 10 bases separated the two germline ends.

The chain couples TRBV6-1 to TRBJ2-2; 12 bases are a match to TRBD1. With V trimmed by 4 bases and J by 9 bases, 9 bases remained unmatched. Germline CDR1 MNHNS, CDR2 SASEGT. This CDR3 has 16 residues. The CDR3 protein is CASSGGQGAFLRELFF. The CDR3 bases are TGTGCCAGCAGTGGGGGACAGGGGGCCTTCCTCCGGGAGCTGTTTTTT.

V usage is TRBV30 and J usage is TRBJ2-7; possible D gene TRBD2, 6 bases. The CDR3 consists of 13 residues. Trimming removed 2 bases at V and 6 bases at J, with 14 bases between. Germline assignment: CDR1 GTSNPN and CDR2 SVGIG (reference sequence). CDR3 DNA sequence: TGTGCCTGGAGTAGGTTGGGGGGTAGCGAGCAGTACTTC. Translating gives CAWSRLGGSEQYF.

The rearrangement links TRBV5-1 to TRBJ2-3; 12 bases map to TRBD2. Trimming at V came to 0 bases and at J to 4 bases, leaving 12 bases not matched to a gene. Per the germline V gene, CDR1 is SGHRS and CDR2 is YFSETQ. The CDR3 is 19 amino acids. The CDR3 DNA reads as TGCGCCAGCAGCTTGGCCTCTAGCGGGGGGGCCTTCGGAGCAGATACGCAGTATTTT. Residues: CASSLASSGGAFGADTQYF. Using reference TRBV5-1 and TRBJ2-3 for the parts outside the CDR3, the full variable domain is KAGVTQTPRYLIKTRGQQVTLSCSPISGHRSVSWYQQTPGQGLQFLFEYFSETQRNKGNFPGRFSGRQFSNSRSEMNVSTLELGDSALYLCASSLASSGGAFGADTQYFGPGTRLTVL.

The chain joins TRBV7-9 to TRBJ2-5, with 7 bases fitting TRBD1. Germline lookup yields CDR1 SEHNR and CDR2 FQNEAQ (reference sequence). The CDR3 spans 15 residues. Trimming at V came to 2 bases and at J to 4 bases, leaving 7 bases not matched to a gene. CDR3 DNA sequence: TGTGCCAGCAGCTTAACAGGGGAAGTTCGAGAGACCCAGTACTTC. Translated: CASSLTGEVRETQYF.

CDR3: CSVVGGTGRGAFF. The DNA of the CDR3 is TGCAGCGTTGTTGGCGGCACAGGGAGGGGAGCTTTCTTT. The genes are TRBV29-1 and TRBJ1-1, with D possibly TRBD1 on 6 matching bases. This CDR3 has 13 residues. The germline V gene encodes CDR1 SQVTM and CDR2 ANQGSEA. With 4 bases removed from V and 10 bases from J, the gap between germline ends came to 19 bases.

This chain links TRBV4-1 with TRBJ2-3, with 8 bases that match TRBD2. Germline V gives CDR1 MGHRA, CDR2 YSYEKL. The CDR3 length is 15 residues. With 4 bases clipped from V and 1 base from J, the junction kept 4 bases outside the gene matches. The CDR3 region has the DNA TGCGCCAGCAGCCTAACTAGCGGACGCACAGATACGCAGTATTTT. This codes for CASSLTSGRTDTQYF.

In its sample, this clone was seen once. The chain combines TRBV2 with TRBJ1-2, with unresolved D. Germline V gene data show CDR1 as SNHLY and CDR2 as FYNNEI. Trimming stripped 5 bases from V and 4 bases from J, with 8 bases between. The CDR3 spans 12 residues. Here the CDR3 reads CASSPGLYGYTF. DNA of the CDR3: TGTGCCAGCAGTCCTGGCCTCTATGGCTACACCTTC.

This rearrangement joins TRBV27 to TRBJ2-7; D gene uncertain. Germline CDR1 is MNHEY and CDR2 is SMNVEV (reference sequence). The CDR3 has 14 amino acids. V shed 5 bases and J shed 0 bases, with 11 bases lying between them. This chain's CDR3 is CASSPGPNSYEQYF. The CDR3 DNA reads TGTGCCAGCAGTCCTGGGCCCAACTCCTACGAGCAGTACTTC.

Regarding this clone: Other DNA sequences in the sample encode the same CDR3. CDR3 coding DNA: TGTGCCAGCAGTTTTGGAGGGTATGGCTACACCTTC. Translation gives CASSFGGYGYTF. The genes are TRBV12-3 or TRBV12-4 and TRBJ1-2; D gene unclear. The CDR3 is made up of 12 amino acids. Trimming took off 3 bases at V and 5 bases at J, with 7 bases between the two ends.

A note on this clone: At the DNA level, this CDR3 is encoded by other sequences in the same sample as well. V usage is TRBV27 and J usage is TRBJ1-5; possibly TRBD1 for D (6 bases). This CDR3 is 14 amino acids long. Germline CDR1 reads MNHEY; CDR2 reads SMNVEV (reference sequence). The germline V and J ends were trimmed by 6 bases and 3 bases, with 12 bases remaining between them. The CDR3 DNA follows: TGTGCCAGCAGCCCAGGACAGCCCAATCAGCCCCAGCATTTT. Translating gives CASSPGQPNQPQHF.

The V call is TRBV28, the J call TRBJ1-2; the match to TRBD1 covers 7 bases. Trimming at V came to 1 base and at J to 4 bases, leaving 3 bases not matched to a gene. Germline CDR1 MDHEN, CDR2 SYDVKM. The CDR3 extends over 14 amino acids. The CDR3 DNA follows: TGTGCCAGCAGTTTATCCCGGGACAGCTATGGCTACACCTTC. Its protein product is CASSLSRDSYGYTF.

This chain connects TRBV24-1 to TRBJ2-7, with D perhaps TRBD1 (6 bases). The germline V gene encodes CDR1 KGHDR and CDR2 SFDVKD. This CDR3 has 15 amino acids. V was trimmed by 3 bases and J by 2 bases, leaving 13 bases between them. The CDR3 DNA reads TGTGCCACCAGTGATAACCGGGACACCCCCTACGAGCAGTACTTC. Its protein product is CATSDNRDTPYEQYF.

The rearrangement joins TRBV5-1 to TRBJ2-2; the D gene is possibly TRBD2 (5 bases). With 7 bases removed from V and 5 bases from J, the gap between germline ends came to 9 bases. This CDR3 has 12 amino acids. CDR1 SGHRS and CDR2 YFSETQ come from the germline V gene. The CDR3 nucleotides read TGCGCCAGCTATAGGGAGACCGGGGAGCTGTTTTTT. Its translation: CASYRETGELFF.